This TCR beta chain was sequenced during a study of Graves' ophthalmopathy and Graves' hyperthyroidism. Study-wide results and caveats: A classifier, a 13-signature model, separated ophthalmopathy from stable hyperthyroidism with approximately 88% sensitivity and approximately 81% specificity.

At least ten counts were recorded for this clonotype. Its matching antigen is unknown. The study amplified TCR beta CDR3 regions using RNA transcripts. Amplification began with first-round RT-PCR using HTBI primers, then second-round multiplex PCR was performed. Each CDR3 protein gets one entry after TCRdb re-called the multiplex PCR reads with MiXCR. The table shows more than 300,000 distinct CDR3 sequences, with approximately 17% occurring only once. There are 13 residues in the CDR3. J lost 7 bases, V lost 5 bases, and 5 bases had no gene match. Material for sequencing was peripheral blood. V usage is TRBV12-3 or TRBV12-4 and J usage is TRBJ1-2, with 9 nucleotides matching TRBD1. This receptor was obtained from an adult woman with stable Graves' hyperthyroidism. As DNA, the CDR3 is TGTGCCAGCAGTCACGACAGGGGGGTTGGCTACACCTTC. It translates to CASSHDRGVGYTF.